The 30 T cell receptor beta chains given below trace back to one sample, sequenced in a study of blood T cell repertoires in COVID-19. Measured with immunoSEQ multiplex PCR; TCRdb has only the in-frame clones, and not every one. The data show about 190,000 clones, with roughly four fifths seen just once and roughly 5% held by the top ten. The specimen sequenced was peripheral blood. The source is a woman aged 70-85 years with active or convalescent COVID-19.

This clone turned up a few times. V gene TRBV2 combines with J gene TRBJ2-3; 9 nucleotides align to TRBD2. Per the germline V gene, CDR1 is SNHLY and CDR2 is FYNNEI. The CDR3 length is 15 residues. V trimming: 8 bases; J trimming: 4 bases; junction bases outside the gene matches: 10. DNA for the CDR3: TGTGCCAGCCCCCCAGCGGGAGGCCGCCCAGATACGCAGTATTTT. This translates into CASPPAGGRPDTQYF.

The rearrangement joins TRBV6-1 to TRBJ2-7; 8 bases are shared with TRBD1. The CDR3 length is 16 residues. Germline lookup yields CDR1 MNHNS and CDR2 SASEGT. V lost 2 bases to trimming and J lost 5 bases; unmatched junction nucleotides: 11. Here the CDR3 reads CASSERAGGALDEQYF. In nucleotides, the CDR3 is TGTGCCAGCAGTGAAAGGGCAGGGGGCGCGCTCGACGAGCAGTACTTC.

The chain has TRBV9 and TRBJ2-3, with unresolved D. Deletions cut 2 bases from V and 2 bases from J, with 12 bases between. The CDR3 extends over 15 amino acids. Germline V gene sequence: CDR1 SGDLS, CDR2 YYNGEE. CDR3 amino acids: CASSVDWIPTDTQYF. CDR3 DNA sequence: TGTGCCAGCAGCGTTGACTGGATCCCCACAGATACGCAGTATTTT.

The gene calls are TRBV14 and TRBJ2-5; 11 nucleotides agree with TRBD2. The V gene's germline CDR1 is SGHDN and CDR2 FVKESK. The V and J ends lost 1 base and 7 bases, in that order; junction bases with no gene match: 8. The CDR3 extends over 16 amino acids. The CDR3 DNA reads TGTGCCAGCAGCCAAGTAACTAGCGGGGGCTCGGGGACCCAGTACTTC. Translation: CASSQVTSGGSGTQYF.

This clone was seen once. V gene TRBV13 combines with J gene TRBJ2-5; 13 nucleotides agree with TRBD2. The ends lost 4 bases at V and 0 bases at J; junction bases unmatched: 2. The CDR3 is made up of 16 amino acids. Germline-derived CDR1 and CDR2 are PRHDT and FYEKMQ (reference sequence). The CDR3 DNA reads TGTGCCAGCAGCTCACTAGCGGGAGGGTACCAAGAGACCCAGTACTTC. Its protein is CASSSLAGGYQETQYF.

J is TRBJ2-7 and V is TRBV11-2; 9 positions agree with TRBD1. Germline CDR1 reads SGHAT; CDR2 reads FQNNGV. The length of the CDR3 is 17 residues. The V gene end was trimmed by 1 base and the J gene end by 3 bases; junction bases not matched to a gene: 10. The CDR3 region is CASSLVTSGTGYYEQYF. The CDR3 bases are TGTGCCAGCAGCTTAGTTACTTCCGGGACAGGGTACTACGAGCAGTACTTC. Variable domain in full (rest from reference TRBV11-2 and TRBJ2-7): EAGVAQSPRYKIIEKRQSVAFWCNPISGHATLYWYQQILGQGPKLLIQFQNNGVVDDSQLPKDRFSAERLKGVDSTLKIQPAKLEDSAVYLCASSLVTSGTGYYEQYFGPGTRLTVT.

The J gene is TRBJ2-5, the V gene TRBV5-6, with 9 bases aligning to TRBD2. From germline, CDR1 is SGHDT and CDR2 YYEEEE. The trim removed 0 bases at V and 4 bases at J, leaving 7 bases unmatched. This CDR3 is built from 16 residues. This chain's CDR3 is CASSLGSGRPGETQYF. CDR3 nucleotide sequence: TGTGCCAGCAGCTTGGGCAGCGGGAGGCCGGGAGAGACCCAGTACTTC.

The V and J genes are TRBV29-1 and TRBJ2-1; D ambiguous. The germline V gene has CDR1 SQVTM and CDR2 ANQGSEA. Trimming removed 4 bases at V and 4 bases at J, with 8 bases between. There are 12 residues in the CDR3. The DNA of the CDR3 is TGCAGCGTTGGAGGTTTTTACAATGAGCAGTTCTTC. This codes for CSVGGFYNEQFF.

This clone was seen only once. V usage is TRBV6-5 and J usage is TRBJ1-5, with D perhaps matching TRBD1 (6 bases). With 9 bases removed from V and 0 bases from J, the gap between germline ends came to 15 bases. CDR1 is MNHEY and CDR2 is SVGAGI in the germline V gene. There are 15 residues in the CDR3. This CDR3 is CASGQMYNSNQPQHF. The CDR3 coding sequence is TGTGCCAGTGGACAGATGTACAATAGCAATCAGCCCCAGCATTTT.

This chain connects TRBV3-1 (or the pseudogene TRBV3-2) to TRBJ2-4; D might be TRBD1 (5 bases). This CDR3 spans 14 amino acids. Germline CDR1 LGHDT, CDR2 YNNKEL (reference sequence). Between the trimmed V and J ends, which lost 3 bases and 0 bases, there was a span of 6 bases. The CDR3 spells CASSQQGAKNIQYF. The CDR3 nucleotides are TGTGCCAGCAGCCAGCAGGGAGCCAAAAACATTCAGTACTTC.

This rearrangement joins TRBV28 to TRBJ2-7, with 11 bases that match TRBD2. Germline V CDR1 and CDR2: MDHEN, SYDVKM. The CDR3 length is 14 residues. V lost 6 bases and J lost 7; bases outside the gene matches: 8. The CDR3 loop is CASSDSGRDGEQYF. The CDR3 region has the DNA TGTGCCAGCAGCGATAGCGGGAGGGATGGGGAGCAGTACTTC.

The CDR3 spells CASSQGSSGMGRFF. Here the CDR3 DNA reads TGTGCCAGCAGCCAGGGGTCTAGCGGGATGGGTCGGTTCTTC. This chain links TRBV3-1 (or the pseudogene TRBV3-2) with TRBJ2-1; 9 bases agree with TRBD2. The ends lost 3 bases at V and 15 bases at J; junction bases unmatched: 12. From germline, CDR1 is LGHDT and CDR2 YNNKEL (reference sequence). This CDR3 comprises 14 residues.

The V and J genes are TRBV9 and TRBJ2-1; 9 nucleotides agree with TRBD2. Germline CDR1 and CDR2: SGDLS and YYNGEE. The CDR3 runs to 15 residues. The ends lost 1 base at V and 7 bases at J; junction bases unmatched: 6. CDR3 residues: CASSVSLAGRNEQFF. The CDR3 DNA sequence: TGTGCCAGCAGCGTATCTCTAGCGGGAAGGAATGAGCAGTTCTTC.

The chain has TRBV30 and TRBJ2-1; 8 positions match TRBD2. CDR1 is GTSNPN and CDR2 is SVGIG in the germline V gene (reference sequence). This CDR3 region has 18 residues. With V trimmed by 3 bases and J by 0 bases, 13 bases remained unmatched. The CDR3 DNA reads as TGTGCCTGGAGGGGTCTAGCGGGTGGGACCAGCTCCTACAATGAGCAGTTCTTC. This translates into CAWRGLAGGTSSYNEQFF.

The chain combines TRBV27 with TRBJ1-2, with TRBD1 matching 11 bases. The V and J ends lost 7 bases and 4 bases, in that order; junction bases with no gene match: 11. The CDR3 runs to 16 residues. Germline CDR1 reads MNHEY; CDR2 reads SMNVEV (reference sequence). This CDR3 is CASTPKGQGVSYGYTF. In DNA form, the CDR3 reads TGTGCCAGCACCCCAAAGGGACAGGGGGTCAGCTATGGCTACACCTTC.

The chain joins TRBV28 to TRBJ2-5; 10 bases agree with TRBD1. Trimming cost V 5 bases and J 7 bases; bases outside gene matches: 7. This CDR3 comprises 14 residues. Germline values: CDR1 MDHEN, CDR2 SYDVKM. CDR3 amino acids: CASSMTGGSGTQYF. For the CDR3, the DNA is TGTGCCAGCAGTATGACAGGGGGCTCGGGGACCCAGTACTTC.

V and J are TRBV18 and TRBJ1-2; TRBD1 matches 8 bases. The CDR3 sequence is 14 residues long. Germline loops: CDR1 KGHSH, CDR2 LQKENI. V lost 3 bases to trimming and J lost 5 bases; unmatched junction nucleotides: 5. In DNA form, the CDR3 reads TGTGCCAGCTCACCGAGGACAGGGAGTTATGGCTACACCTTC. Its translation is CASSPRTGSYGYTF.

The V call is TRBV2, the J call TRBJ1-1; D is perhaps TRBD1 (6 bases). Trimming removed 8 bases from V and 5 bases from J, with 24 bases in between. Germline CDR1 and CDR2: SNHLY and FYNNEI. There are 16 residues in the CDR3. CDR3 sequence: CASATEGVTLRTEAFF. Written as DNA, the CDR3 is TGTGCCAGCGCTACCGAGGGGGTGACATTAAGAACTGAAGCTTTCTTT.

The J gene is TRBJ1-1, the V gene TRBV7-9; 9 bases line up with TRBD1. This CDR3 has 16 amino acids. Germline lookup yields CDR1 SEHNR and CDR2 FQNEAQ (reference sequence). With V trimmed by 3 bases and J by 0 bases, 5 bases remained unmatched. The CDR3 DNA reads as TGTGCCAGCAGCTTGGGACAGGGTATGATGAACACTGAAGCTTTCTTT. Its protein product is CASSLGQGMMNTEAFF.

V gene TRBV20-1 combines with J gene TRBJ1-5; no clear D. The ends were cut back, 3 bases at V and 1 base at J, with 7 bases in the middle. Germline-derived CDR1 and CDR2 are DFQATT and SNEGSKA (reference sequence). The CDR3 consists of 13 residues. This CDR3 reads CSASAQSNQPQHF. For the CDR3, the DNA is TGCAGTGCTAGTGCTCAGAGCAATCAGCCCCAGCATTTT.

The V call is TRBV7-3, the J call TRBJ2-1, with 13 positions matching TRBD2. V trimming: 5 bases; J trimming: 10 bases; junction bases outside the gene matches: 5. CDR1 SGHTA and CDR2 FQGTGA come from the germline V gene. CDR3 length: 14 residues. The CDR3 loop reads CASSPPGLAGEQFF. CDR3 nucleotides: TGTGCCAGCAGCCCGCCGGGACTAGCGGGAGAGCAGTTCTTC.

With respect to this clone: Other DNA variants within this sample encode the same CDR3. The genes are TRBV5-1 and TRBJ2-1; TRBD1 might be the D (6 bases). V gave up 0 bases and J gave up 1 base, with 8 bases separating them. The CDR3 extends over 15 amino acids. Germline V gene lookup returns CDR1 SGHRS and CDR2 YFSETQ. DNA for the CDR3: TGCGCCAGCAGCTTGGGAGGGGGATCCTACAATGAGCAGTTCTTC. Translation gives CASSLGGGSYNEQFF.

The rearrangement uses TRBV5-1 and TRBJ1-2; possible D gene TRBD1, 6 bases. The germline V gene has CDR1 SGHRS and CDR2 YFSETQ. V lost 5 bases to trimming and J lost 0 bases, with 14 bases between them. This CDR3 region has 15 residues. CDR3: CASRDTGSPNYGYTF. CDR3 DNA sequence: TGCGCCAGCAGAGACACAGGGAGCCCTAACTATGGCTACACCTTC.

The chain is built from TRBV28 and TRBJ2-7; 13 bases line up with TRBD2. Germline V gene sequence: CDR1 MDHEN, CDR2 SYDVKM. The V and J ends lost 3 bases and 6 bases, in that order; junction bases with no gene match: 8. CDR3 size: 16 residues. CDR3 nucleotides: TGTGCCAGCAGTTTGGGGCGGACTAGCGGGAGAGGCGAGCAGTACTTC. It codes for CASSLGRTSGRGEQYF.

The J gene is TRBJ2-1, the V gene TRBV12-3 or TRBV12-4, with TRBD2 matching 10 bases. Trimming took 7 bases from V and 8 from J; bases not matched to a gene: 5. The CDR3 sequence is 13 residues long. The CDR3, as DNA: TGTGCCAGCAAAGTCGGGACTAGCGATGAGCAGTTCTTC. The encoded protein is CASKVGTSDEQFF.

The chain joins TRBV18 to TRBJ1-4; maybe TRBD1 (6 bases). CDR3 size: 17 residues. Trimming cost V 0 bases and J 4 bases, with 15 bases left between them. Germline lookup yields CDR1 KGHSH and CDR2 LQKENI. Here the CDR3 DNA reads TGTGCCAGCTCACCACCCGGACAGCGCTCCGGTAATGAAAAACTGTTTTTT. Its translation is CASSPPGQRSGNEKLFF.

On this clone: This same CDR3 is encoded by further DNA sequences in the sample. The chain links TRBV2 to TRBJ1-3, with D possibly being TRBD1 (6 bases). Germline V gene sequence: CDR1 SNHLY, CDR2 FYNNEI. The CDR3 has 12 residues. Trimming removed 6 bases from V and 3 bases from J, with 6 bases in between. The CDR3 bases are TGTGCCAGCAGACAGGGTGGAAACACCATATATTTT. Its translation: CASRQGGNTIYF. The full variable domain, in which reference TRBV2 and TRBJ1-3 provide the parts outside the CDR3, is EPEVTQTPSHQVTQMGQEVILRCVPISNHLYFYWYRQILGQKVEFLVSFYNNEISEKSEIFDDQFSVERPDGSNFTLKIRSTKLEDSAMYFCASRQGGNTIYFGEGSWLTVV.

The gene calls are TRBV30 and TRBJ2-5; 7 bases align to TRBD1. The CDR3 has 14 amino acids. Germline-derived CDR1 and CDR2 are GTSNPN and SVGIG (reference sequence). Unmatched junction bases numbered 8, after V lost 3 bases and J lost 4 bases. The CDR3: CAWRPAGGPETQYF. The DNA for the CDR3 is TGTGCCTGGAGACCGGCAGGGGGTCCAGAGACCCAGTACTTC.

This chain links TRBV27 with TRBJ2-1; D call uncertain. Trimming removed 7 bases from V and 5 bases from J, with 6 bases in between. Germline CDR1 and CDR2: MNHEY and SMNVEV (reference sequence). This CDR3 contains 11 residues. In DNA form, the CDR3 reads TGTGCCAGCATGGGCAACAATGAGCAGTTCTTC. This codes for CASMGNNEQFF.

DNA for the CDR3: TGTGCCAGCAGCCGAAGCGGGGCCAACTTCGGAGATACGCAGTATTTT. Its protein product is CASSRSGANFGDTQYF. This chain joins TRBV3-1 (or the pseudogene TRBV3-2) and TRBJ2-3; 7 bases agree with TRBD2. Unmatched junction bases numbered 12, after V lost 4 bases and J lost 5 bases. Germline V gene sequence: CDR1 LGHDT, CDR2 YNNKEL (reference sequence). The CDR3 is 16 residues long.